The rows below give T cell receptor beta chains drawn from one sample of a study of CD8+CD57+ T cells in acquired aplastic anemia. TCRdb independently ran MiXCR on the reads; one entry per CDR3 protein. Among about 210,000 distinct CDR3 sequences, approximately 57% were seen once, and the ten largest hold 25% to 30%. Sequencing was done on a sample of sorted CD4+, CD8+, or CD8+CD57+ T cells (not recorded which) from PBMCs. These receptors were obtained from a human donor in good health. Both conserved end residues are part of each CDR3. Each record gives: J gene, V gene, D gene, clone size, CDR3 DNA, CDR3 protein. D genes are given only for firm matches. Clone size is stated in some rows and not others, as once, few, many or a class when expanded.

TRBJ1-5 TRBV7-9 NA NA TGTGCCAGCAGCTTATCTATCAGCAATCAGCCCCAGCATTTT CASSLSISNQPQHF
TRBJ2-7 TRBV7-3 NA NA TGTGCCAGCAGCTTAACGTACCTCTCCTACGAGCAGTACTTC CASSLTYLSYEQYF
TRBJ2-7 TRBV20-1 TRBD1 NA TGCAGTGCTAGAGATCTCGTGGGGGCAGGGGGTCTCTACGAGCAGTACTTC CSARDLVGAGGLYEQYF
TRBJ2-7 TRBV10-1 TRBD2 NA TGTGCCATCAGGGACGCCCCGGTACTAGCGAGCAACGAGCAGTACTTC CAIRDAPVLASNEQYF
TRBJ2-7 TRBV5-1 NA few TGCGCCAGCAGCTTGCCCCTAGGAGGCGAGCAGTATTTC CASSLPLGGEQYF
TRBJ2-7 TRBV15 NA few TGTGCCACCAGCAGAGAACTCGGGGACTACGAGCAGTACTTC CATSRELGDYEQYF
TRBJ1-1 TRBV2 NA NA TGTGCCAGCAGTGAAATGGGCACTGAAGCTTTCTTT CASSEMGTEAFF
TRBJ1-3 TRBV20-1 TRBD1 few TGCAGTGCGAGGACAGGGGCGACTGGAAACACCATATATTTT CSARTGATGNTIYF
TRBJ1-2 TRBV16 NA few TGTGCCAGCAGCCAAGACAGGCTGAACTATGGCTACACCTTC CASSQDRLNYGYTF
TRBJ1-1 TRBV29-1 TRBD1 many TGCAGCGACGGGACAGGGGGAACTGAAGCTTTCTTT CSDGTGGTEAFF
TRBJ2-5 TRBV2 NA NA TGTGCCAACACATGGTTAGGCGGGCAAGAGACCCAGTACTTC CANTWLGGQETQYF
TRBJ1-1 TRBV29-1 TRBD1 NA TGCAGCGGGGGACAGGTACTGAACACTGAAGCTTTCTTT CSGGQVLNTEAFF
TRBJ1-1 TRBV7-9 NA NA TGTGCCAGCAGCTTTGGACAAAAGAACACTGAAGCTTTCTTT CASSFGQKNTEAFF
TRBJ2-7 TRBV29-1 NA NA TGCAGCTTGTGGTCAGGAGGGTTCTACGAGCAGTACTTC CSLWSGGFYEQYF
TRBJ2-7 TRBV11-2 NA many TGTGCCAGCAGCTTCGGTCCAGGGGATAACTACGAGCAGTACTTC CASSFGPGDNYEQYF
TRBJ2-7 TRBV7-8 NA NA TGTGCCAGCAGCTTAGGGCCCACTGCCTACGAGCAGTACTTC CASSLGPTAYEQYF
TRBJ1-1 TRBV4-1 NA NA TGCGCCAGCAGCTCCAAGAACACTGAAGCTTTCTTT CASSSKNTEAFF
TRBJ2-7 TRBV24-1 NA NA TGTGCCAGCAGCCCCCAGGGGGGGCACGAGCAGTACTTC CASSPQGGHEQYF
TRBJ2-1 TRBV7-2 NA NA TGTGCCAGCAGCCAAGGCAGGGGATCCTACAATGAGCAGTTCTTC CASSQGRGSYNEQFF
TRBJ2-1 TRBV5-6 NA many TGTGCCAGCAGCGAGCATGTCGATGAGCAGTTCTTC CASSEHVDEQFF
TRBJ2-3 TRBV7-3 TRBD2 NA TGTGCCAGCAGCACCGAGAGCGGGGCAGATACGCAGTATTTT CASSTESGADTQYF
TRBJ1-3 TRBV12-5 NA many TGTGCTAGTGGTTTGGAGTACACCATATATTTT CASGLEYTIYF